A single sample is the source of the 14 T cell receptor beta chains below, sequenced in a study of blood T cell repertoires in COVID-19. The method was immunoSEQ multiplex PCR; TCRdb's version includes in-frame clones alone and lacks a portion of them. The data contain some 120,000 clones, roughly 83% of them singletons. Material: peripheral blood. The origin of the receptors is a woman in her forties or fifties with acute or convalescent COVID-19.

The rearrangement links TRBV19 to TRBJ2-6; 9 positions agree with TRBD2. The J segment lost 0 bases and the V segment lost 3 bases, leaving 9 bases of the junction unmatched. This CDR3 comprises 19 residues. CDR1 is LNHDA, CDR2 SQIVND, per germline (reference sequence). The CDR3 reads CASSMGRTSAYSGANVLTF. Written as DNA, the CDR3 is TGTGCCAGTAGTATGGGTCGGACTAGCGCCTACTCTGGGGCCAACGTCCTGACTTTC.

The V gene is TRBV9, the J gene TRBJ2-1, with TRBD2 identical over 10 bases. Germline lookup yields CDR1 SGDLS and CDR2 YYNGEE. V lost 0 bases, J lost 0 bases, and 6 bases stayed unmatched. The CDR3 is 18 amino acids. The CDR3: CASSVASGGRSSYNEQFF. The CDR3 region has the DNA TGTGCCAGCAGCGTAGCTAGCGGGGGCCGTAGCTCCTACAATGAGCAGTTCTTC.

The V gene is TRBV6-6, the J gene TRBJ1-3; D is ambiguous. The germline V and J ends were trimmed by 6 bases and 0 bases, with 9 bases remaining between them. The CDR3 extends over 14 amino acids. The germline V gene encodes CDR1 MNHNY and CDR2 SVGAGI (reference sequence). The CDR3 DNA follows: TGTGCCAGCAGAGACTTGGGCTCTGGAAACACCATATATTTT. Translated: CASRDLGSGNTIYF.

This clone was detected many times. The rearrangement joins TRBV6-2 or TRBV6-3 to TRBJ1-5; D is undetermined. CDR1 and CDR2 from the germline V gene are MNHEY and SVGEGT. The CDR3 totals 16 residues. The germline V and J ends were trimmed by 2 bases and 4 bases, with 15 bases remaining between them. The CDR3 region is CASSYGVEGLNQPQHF. The CDR3 DNA is TGTGCCAGCAGTTACGGGGTGGAGGGCCTAAATCAGCCCCAGCATTTT.

This clone was recorded only once. V gene TRBV6-1 combines with J gene TRBJ1-2; TRBD1 agrees at 7 bases. The length of the CDR3 is 14 residues. The V and J ends lost 2 bases and 2 bases, in that order; junction bases with no gene match: 2. Germline assignment: CDR1 MNHNS and CDR2 SASEGT. The CDR3: CASSEMTGNYGYTF. In nucleotides, the CDR3 is TGTGCCAGCAGTGAAATGACAGGGAACTATGGCTACACCTTC.

The count of this clone is one. The chain has TRBV13 and TRBJ1-1; D is uncertain. This CDR3 is 16 amino acids long. Germline CDR1 reads PRHDT; CDR2 reads FYEKMQ (reference sequence). Trimming pared 3 bases from V and 0 bases from J, leaving 14 bases between. The CDR3 DNA sequence: TGTGCCAGCAGCTTGCGCGTCGGAGCCTTGAACACTGAAGCTTTCTTT. Its protein is CASSLRVGALNTEAFF.

This chain joins TRBV3-1 (or the pseudogene TRBV3-2) and TRBJ1-4; 7 bases fit TRBD1. V trimming: 8 bases; J trimming: 4 bases; junction bases outside the gene matches: 7. The germline CDR1 and CDR2 sequences are LGHDT and YNNKEL (reference sequence). The CDR3 spans 14 residues. Written as DNA, the CDR3 is TGTGCCAGCCAGGGGGATACCCATAATGAAAAACTGTTTTTT. This sequence encodes CASQGDTHNEKLFF.

The V and J genes are TRBV5-1 and TRBJ1-2; D might be TRBD1 (5 bases). Trimming removed 6 bases at V and 1 base at J, with 19 bases between. The V gene's germline CDR1 is SGHRS and CDR2 YFSETQ. This CDR3 is 16 amino acids long. The CDR3 DNA sequence: TGCGCCAGCACCAGTGGATGGGGCAACATTAACTATGGCTACACCTTC. Translation gives CASTSGWGNINYGYTF.

The chain carries TRBV7-2 and TRBJ1-4, with 10 bases aligning to TRBD1. Germline V gives CDR1 SGHTA, CDR2 FQGNSA. The CDR3 extends over 15 amino acids. V shed 0 bases, J shed 8 bases, and the junction held 3 bases outside the gene matches. The CDR3 nucleotides read TGTGCCAGCAGCTTAGCGGGACAGGGGTTAGAAAAACTGTTTTTT. Its protein is CASSLAGQGLEKLFF.

The chain carries TRBV2 and TRBJ1-1; no definite D call. The V end was cut by 3 bases, the J end by 4 bases, with 12 bases between. CDR1 SNHLY and CDR2 FYNNEI come from the germline V gene. The CDR3 extends over 14 amino acids. The chain's CDR3 is CASSDAGTVTEAFF. DNA for the CDR3: TGTGCCAGCAGTGATGCAGGTACGGTCACTGAAGCTTTCTTT.

Concerning this clone: The DNA is left out, because the CDR3 cannot be placed on it with certainty; the CDR3 is given as TCRdb lists it. Different DNA sequences within this sample yield the same CDR3. The gene calls are TRBV6-5 and TRBJ1-2; no DNA check was done on the table's D call, TRBD1. Germline V gene data show CDR1 as MNHEY and CDR2 as SVGAGI. The CDR3 is 15 amino acids long, termini counted. The CDR3 spells CASSYFGTGSYGYTF.

This clone was detected a few times. The CDR3 DNA reads TGTGCCAGCAGCCAGCTAGTAGAGTCGGGTCAGTACTTC. Amino acids: CASSQLVESGQYF. J is TRBJ2-7 and V is TRBV3-1 (or the pseudogene TRBV3-2), with D uncertain. Germline V gene data show CDR1 as LGHDT and CDR2 as YNNKEL (reference sequence). The CDR3 spans 13 residues. Between the trimmed V and J ends, which lost 3 bases and 10 bases, there was a span of 16 bases.

This clone was counted at least ten times. The chain is built from TRBV3-1 (or the pseudogene TRBV3-2) and TRBJ1-1; D call uncertain. Between the trimmed V and J ends, which lost 4 bases and 3 bases, there was a span of 9 bases. The germline V gene has CDR1 LGHDT and CDR2 YNNKEL (reference sequence). The length of the CDR3 is 13 residues. As DNA, the CDR3 is TGTGCCAGCAGCCTCGCGCGGGACACTGAAGCTTTCTTT. Residues: CASSLARDTEAFF.

The rearrangement links TRBV3-1 (or the pseudogene TRBV3-2) to TRBJ1-4, with D possibly TRBD1 on 6 matching bases. CDR1 is LGHDT, CDR2 YNNKEL, per germline (reference sequence). V was pared by 4 bases and J by 2 bases, with 8 bases between. The CDR3 is made up of 14 amino acids. Written as DNA, the CDR3 is TGTGCCAGCAGCCCGCAGGGGACTAATGAAAAACTGTTTTTT. It yields the protein CASSPQGTNEKLFF.